What follows are 19 T cell receptor beta chains derived from one specimen sequenced in a study of T-cell reconstitution after alpha-beta-depleted transplantation in children. Unique molecular identifiers were incorporated when the TCRbeta library was constructed. TCRdb itself ran the PCR reads through MiXCR, one entry per CDR3 protein. The top ten clones hold approximately 5% of a sample with 700,000 to 950,000 distinct CDR3 sequences, 16% of them seen once. The sequencing here drew on PBMCs, mostly from graft donor cells, taken 360 days after TCRalphabeta/CD19-depleted stem cell transplant. All receptors come from a male patient younger than 18 who had a stem cell transplant for acute lymphoblastic leukemia, so the T cells may come from the graft donor.

This clonotype was detected a few times. The chain joins TRBV7-6 to TRBJ1-1; 7 bases line up with TRBD1. Germline trimming cut 4 bases from V and 0 bases from J; bases unmatched to any gene: 11. The CDR3 totals 17 residues. Per germline, CDR1 SGHVS and CDR2 FNYEAQ. The CDR3 nucleotides read TGTGCCAGCAGCTCTAGATACAGGGGCGGAGTGAACACTGAAGCTTTCTTT. This sequence encodes CASSSRYRGGVNTEAFF.

The sample holds many counts of this clonotype. Here the CDR3 reads CSVVFVDEQYF. The CDR3 nucleotides are TGCAGCGTTGTTTTTGTCGACGAGCAGTACTTC. This sequence joins TRBV29-1 and TRBJ2-7; D is unresolved. Trimming pared 4 bases from V and 5 bases from J, leaving 9 bases between. The CDR3 runs 11 residues. Germline assignment: CDR1 SQVTM and CDR2 ANQGSEA.

The chain uses TRBV3-1 and TRBJ1-1; no firm D call. V was clipped by 1 base and J by 3 bases, with 12 bases between them. The CDR3 spans 15 residues. Germline CDR1 reads LGHDT; CDR2 reads YNNKEL (reference sequence). The CDR3 coding sequence is TGTGCCAGCAGCCAAGGTCTAAGAGGGTACACTGAAGCTTTCTTT. Its protein product is CASSQGLRGYTEAFF. The full variable domain, completed using reference TRBV3-1 and TRBJ1-1, is DTAVSQTPKYLVTQMGNDKSIKCEQNLGHDTMYWYKQDSKKFLKIMFSYNNKELIINETVPNRFSPKSPDKAHLNLHINSLELGDSAVYFCASSQGLRGYTEAFFGQGTRLTVV.

In its sample, this clonotype was seen a few times. The rearrangement links TRBV12-3 or TRBV12-4 to TRBJ2-1; 7 bases map to TRBD1. Trimming at V came to 6 bases and at J to 5 bases, leaving 10 bases not matched to a gene. This CDR3 is 15 amino acids long. The CDR3 spells CASSLTGRVHNEQFF. CDR3 bases: TGTGCCAGCAGCTTGACAGGGCGGGTCCACAATGAGCAGTTCTTC.

With respect to this clonotype: Compared with germline, one end of the junction differs, possibly owing to a read error. CDR3 DNA sequence: TGTGACAGCAGCGACTGGGTCCCGACGCACGGGGAGCTGTTTTTT. This codes for CDSSDWVPTHGELFF. V gene TRBV2 combines with J gene TRBJ2-2, with D hard to call. Per the germline V gene, CDR1 is SNHLY and CDR2 is FYNNEI. The CDR3 totals 15 residues.

V gene TRBV7-6 combines with J gene TRBJ2-5; tentatively, D is TRBD2 (6 bases). Germline lookup yields CDR1 SGHVS and CDR2 FNYEAQ. Deletions cut 1 base from V and 5 bases from J, with 17 bases between. There are 16 residues in the CDR3. The CDR3 is CASSLEPGLLGETQYF. Here the CDR3 DNA reads TGTGCCAGCAGCTTAGAACCGGGACTCCTAGGGGAGACCCAGTACTTC.

There are many counts of this clonotype. CDR3 region: CSVVEGSGSNTGELFF. The CDR3 DNA reads TGCAGCGTTGTAGAGGGATCAGGGTCGAACACCGGGGAGCTGTTTTTT. This sequence joins TRBV29-1 and TRBJ2-2; D may match TRBD1 or TRBD2 (5 bases each). The V gene's germline CDR1 is SQVTM and CDR2 ANQGSEA. Trimming took off 4 bases at V and 0 bases at J, with 15 bases between the two ends. The CDR3 loop spans 16 amino acids.

The chain carries TRBV4-1 and TRBJ2-7; 9 nucleotides line up with TRBD2. This CDR3 has 17 residues. J lost 4 bases, V lost 0 bases, and 10 bases had no gene match. Per the germline V gene, CDR1 is MGHRA and CDR2 is YSYEKL. The DNA for the CDR3 is TGCGCCAGCAGCCAAGATCGCCTAGCGGGGCCCCGGTACGAGCAGTACTTC. This codes for CASSQDRLAGPRYEQYF.

This clonotype was seen a handful of times. The CDR3 DNA reads as TGTGCCTGGAGTGTACTGGCAGGAGGGGACTATGGCTACACCTTC. Protein sequence: CAWSVLAGGDYGYTF. The V and J genes are TRBV30 and TRBJ1-2, with D possibly being TRBD1 (5 bases). The length of the CDR3 is 15 residues. The V gene lost 0 bases and the J gene lost 3 bases, with 14 bases spanning the gap. Germline assignment: CDR1 GTSNPN and CDR2 SVGIG (reference sequence). The full variable domain, rest sourced from reference TRBV30 and TRBJ1-2, is SQTIHQWPATLVQPVGSPLSLECTVEGTSNPNLYWYRQAAGRGLQLLFYSVGIGQISSEVPQNLSASRPQDRQFILSSKKLLLSDSGFYLCAWSVLAGGDYGYTFGSGTRLTVV.

This chain uses TRBV24-1 with TRBJ2-1, with 8 bases matching TRBD1. Germline V gives CDR1 KGHDR, CDR2 SFDVKD. This CDR3 has 13 residues. The V and J ends lost 11 bases and 4 bases, in that order; junction bases with no gene match: 6. This chain's CDR3 is CAIGQGRYNEQFF. CDR3 nucleotide sequence: TGTGCCATCGGACAGGGACGGTACAATGAGCAGTTCTTC.

In its sample, this clonotype was seen once. The chain is built from TRBV5-1 and TRBJ2-5; D is uncertain. The CDR3 runs 12 residues. V lost 4 bases and J 5 bases, leaving 9 bases between the germline ends. Germline CDR1 SGHRS, CDR2 YFSETQ. CDR3 amino acids: CASSTLWETQYF. The CDR3 nucleotides read TGCGCCAGCAGCACCTTGTGGGAGACCCAGTACTTC.

The chain uses TRBV24-1 and TRBJ2-7; D unresolved. The V and J ends lost 3 bases and 6 bases respectively, with 11 bases between them. The germline CDR1 and CDR2 sequences are KGHDR and SFDVKD. The CDR3 length is 13 residues. CDR3 sequence: CATSDGVAREQYF. Here the CDR3 DNA reads TGTGCCACCAGTGATGGGGTAGCCCGCGAGCAGTACTTC.

This clonotype appeared a few times. V is TRBV20-1 and J is TRBJ2-7, with 9 bases lining up with TRBD2. Germline V gene data show CDR1 as DFQATT and CDR2 as SNEGSKA (reference sequence). This CDR3 region has 15 residues. The V segment lost 5 bases and the J segment 3 bases; nucleotides outside the gene matches: 11. The CDR3 region has the DNA TGCAGTGCTCGCGAGCGAGCGGGAGGCCGCTACGAGCAGTACTTC. Protein sequence: CSARERAGGRYEQYF.

This clonotype was seen a few times. V and J are TRBV4-1 and TRBJ2-7; D may be TRBD2 (6 bases). V was clipped by 0 bases and J by 2 bases, with 14 bases between them. This CDR3 has 16 residues. Germline V gene data show CDR1 as MGHRA and CDR2 as YSYEKL. CDR3 amino acids: CASSQEGWGVTYEQYF. The CDR3 nucleotides are TGCGCCAGCAGCCAAGAAGGATGGGGGGTCACCTACGAGCAGTACTTC.

The gene calls are TRBV14 and TRBJ2-2; 7 nucleotides align to TRBD2. Per the germline V gene, CDR1 is SGHDN and CDR2 is FVKESK. The ends lost 4 bases at V and 10 bases at J; junction bases unmatched: 9. The CDR3 runs 14 residues. Here the CDR3 reads CASSPLSGREELFF. The CDR3 DNA reads as TGTGCCAGCAGCCCGCTAAGTGGGAGGGAGGAGCTGTTTTTT.

V is TRBV14 and J is TRBJ2-1, with no clear D. The germline V gene has CDR1 SGHDN and CDR2 FVKESK. The CDR3 has 17 amino acids. The V gene lost 1 base and the J gene lost 4 bases, with 17 bases spanning the gap. The CDR3 coding sequence is TGTGCCAGCAGCCAAGTTTTTAGGCTCCGGAGTTACAATGAGCAGTTCTTC. Translated: CASSQVFRLRSYNEQFF.

The CDR3 reads CSVLLWNNEQFF. The CDR3 DNA sequence: TGCAGCGTCTTGCTATGGAACAATGAGCAGTTCTTC. The J gene is TRBJ2-1, the V gene TRBV29-1; D gene ambiguous. Germline V CDR1 and CDR2: SQVTM, ANQGSEA. Trimming left V 6 bases short and J 5 bases short, with 11 bases between. The CDR3 spans 12 residues.

The chain joins TRBV29-1 to TRBJ1-1; D is unresolved. V gave up 6 bases and J gave up 0 bases, with 11 bases separating them. The germline CDR1 and CDR2 sequences are SQVTM and ANQGSEA. CDR3 length: 13 amino acids. In DNA form, the CDR3 reads TGCAGCGTCGGACCCGGGATGAACACTGAAGCTTTCTTT. It encodes CSVGPGMNTEAFF.

This clonotype was observed a handful of times. The V call is TRBV15, the J call TRBJ2-7; no clear D gene. The CDR3 is 13 amino acids. V lost 6 bases, J lost 10 bases, and 19 bases lay in between. Germline loops: CDR1 LNHNV, CDR2 YYDKDF (reference sequence). CDR3 loop: CATSPSFVWPQYF. As DNA, the CDR3 is TGTGCCACCAGTCCGAGTTTCGTTTGGCCCCAGTACTTC. Drawing the rest from reference TRBV15 and TRBJ2-7, the complete variable domain is DAMVIQNPRYQVTQFGKPVTLSCSQTLNHNVMYWYQQKSSQAPKLLFHYYDKDFNNEADTPDNFQSRRPNTSFCFLDIRSPGLGDTAMYLCATSPSFVWPQYFGPGTRLTVT.